This T cell receptor (beta chain) was identified during a study of T cell responses to AZD1222 COVID-19 vaccine. General study points: Reportedly, nearly half the spike-specific TCRs target unmutated variant regions. White British ancestry dominated among donors, who included more females, and clonal diversity was possibly underestimated.

Comment on this clone: Its antigen is currently unknown.

The assay was immunoSEQ multiplex PCR, and TCRdb's table has in-frame clones only and misses some. The data hold 180,000 or so clones, with 94% observed a single time. The source was peripheral blood, collected on day 0 of AZD1222 vaccination. The receptor was isolated from an adult in good health.

CDR3: CASSLSARGEQFF. The CDR3 bases are TGTGCCAGCAGCTTATCTGCGCGGGGTGAGCAGTTCTTC. The chain couples TRBV11-3 to TRBJ2-1; D may be TRBD2 (6 bases). Between the trimmed V and J ends, which lost 2 bases and 9 bases, there was a span of 11 bases. Germline-derived CDR1 and CDR2 are SGHNT and YENEEA. CDR3 length: 13 amino acids.